A selection of T cell receptor beta chains follows, all from one sample in a study of human T cells and chemical hapten exposure. TCRdb passed the RACE reads through MiXCR, listing each CDR3 protein once. The repertoire holds some 200,000 distinct CDR3 sequences, with about a fifth as singletons. This material consisted of whole blood, taken in connection with sensitization to the hapten diphenylcyclopropenone (DPC). The source is a woman aged 45 to 65 with alopecia areata. Some clones in this sample may be carry-over from other donors' samples. Both conserved end residues are part of each CDR3.

TRBJ2-7 TRBV5-1 CASSLGERAPYEQYF
TRBJ2-7 TRBV27 CASKRSGTGFSYEQYF
TRBJ2-3 TRBV12-3/TRBV12-4 CASSPQNWGGDTQYF
TRBJ2-1 TRBV21-1 CASRAGLLPEQFF
TRBJ2-7 TRBV2 CASRGGDYEQYF
TRBJ2-7 TRBV7-9 CASSLVAVGEQYF
TRBJ2-1 TRBV20-1 CSARVSGDEQFF
TRBJ2-1 TRBV27 CASSWSGFSNEQFF
TRBJ2-1 TRBV19 CASSMGVYNEQFF
TRBJ1-2 TRBV2 CASSNHQRNYFGYTF
TRBJ1-6 TRBV25-1 CASSLQGAGSYNSPLHF
TRBJ2-1 TRBV29-1 CSVENRAGSEQFF
TRBJ1-2 TRBV7-9 CASSVGTAYGYTF
TRBJ2-1 TRBV29-1 CSVSTGTGYNEQFF
TRBJ2-3 TRBV7-8 CASSLNLGSTDTQYF
TRBJ2-1 TRBV20-1 CSASLVVGNEQFF
TRBJ2-7 TRBV10-1 CASSPGLAGNEQYF
TRBJ2-1 TRBV11-2 CASGWGGFNEQFF
TRBJ1-2 TRBV29-1 CSVEDPEGLYYGYTF
TRBJ2-7 TRBV29-1 CSVETSGSSYEQYF
TRBJ1-1 TRBV9 CASSAHDRTEAFF
TRBJ2-3 TRBV27 CASRMTLITGGASTDTQYF
TRBJ1-3 TRBV29-1 CSVDPGSGGNTIYF
TRBJ1-1 TRBV27 CASSLSGGGNTEAFF
TRBJ1-2 TRBV29-1 CSAGLSNYGYTF
TRBJ2-1 TRBV6-2/TRBV6-3 CASSYTAGEGIYNEQFF
TRBJ1-1 TRBV29-1 CSVDAWVRGDTEAFF
TRBJ1-4 TRBV29-1 CSVLGEPGKEKLFF
TRBJ1-3 TRBV3-1 CASSRVSGNTIYF
TRBJ2-6 TRBV20-1 CSAPPGPGLAFSGANVLTF
TRBJ1-2 TRBV20-1 CSRKLLIRQGNYGYTF
TRBJ1-6 TRBV20-1 CSASVGQGYNSPLHF
TRBJ1-3 TRBV7-9 CASSLTGAGNTIYF
TRBJ1-1 TRBV5-1 CASSLAGLMNTEAFF
TRBJ2-7 TRBV20-1 CSARRAGGVVREQYF
TRBJ2-1 TRBV2 CASSEQSVSFF
TRBJ2-3 TRBV7-7 CASSLGLGGSTDTQYF
TRBJ1-5 TRBV20-1 CSARENRGLQPQHF
TRBJ2-7 TRBV29-1 CSVEDHGRGLYEQYF
TRBJ1-2 TRBV29-1 CSVELGYTF
TRBJ1-3 TRBV27 CASSLSAVSGNTIYF
TRBJ1-2 TRBV11-2 CASRTAGTEYGGYTF
TRBJ2-2 TRBV19 CASHRGSTGELFF
TRBJ2-5 TRBV9 CASSPTAGRETQYF
TRBJ1-2 TRBV6-6 CASSDRVLVSGYTF
TRBJ2-7 TRBV20-1 CSATRDGPYEQYF
TRBJ1-5 TRBV7-9 CASSFWGNQPQHF
TRBJ2-7 TRBV7-9 CASSALPGQGTSSEQYF
TRBJ2-4 TRBV15 CATSRENPLAKNIQYF
TRBJ2-6 TRBV6-1 CASTPGDGSSWANVLTF
TRBJ1-2 TRBV3-1 CASSPESASYGYTF
TRBJ2-1 TRBV7-2 CASSLVSGLPYNEQFF
TRBJ1-1 TRBV27 CASSPMVGGAMNTEAFF
TRBJ2-7 TRBV29-1 CSAGGQGAYEQYF
TRBJ2-7 TRBV20-1 CSASQGLVDEQYF
TRBJ2-3 TRBV29-1 CSVEQAGGGGDTQYF
TRBJ2-1 TRBV10-3 CAISERRNEQFF